This T cell receptor (beta chain) was recorded in a study of OX40 agonist ivuxolimab in advanced cancers. As for the study in general: Ivuxolimab is an agonistic anti-OX40 (CD134) antibody, and patients were treated with it. The study's findings and limits: At 0.1 to 3.0 mg/kg, clonal expansion of CD4+ and CD8+ blood T cells had occurred by week 6. On average, CD8+ T cells had more expanded clones than CD4+.

Generated by immunoSEQ multiplex PCR, the TCRdb table keeps only in-frame clones and is missing some. The data show roughly 60,000 clones, over 80% seen once. The ends were cut back, 1 base at V and 2 bases at J, with 11 bases in the middle. From germline, CDR1 is MDHEN and CDR2 SYDVKM. CDR3 length: 15 residues. Excluded were patients having autoimmune disease history or systemic immunosuppression. This clone has only one observation. Its antigen is not known. The receptor was derived from an adult with an advanced solid tumor such as melanoma, head and neck, liver or kidney cancer. The chain uses TRBV28 and TRBJ1-2, with no clear D. Here the sequenced sample was CD4+ or CD8+ T cells sorted from blood, taken in a trial of the OX40 agonist ivuxolimab. The CDR3 is CASSLSGGENYGYTF. The CDR3 bases are TGTGCCAGCAGTTTATCGGGTGGAGAAAACTATGGCTACACCTTC.